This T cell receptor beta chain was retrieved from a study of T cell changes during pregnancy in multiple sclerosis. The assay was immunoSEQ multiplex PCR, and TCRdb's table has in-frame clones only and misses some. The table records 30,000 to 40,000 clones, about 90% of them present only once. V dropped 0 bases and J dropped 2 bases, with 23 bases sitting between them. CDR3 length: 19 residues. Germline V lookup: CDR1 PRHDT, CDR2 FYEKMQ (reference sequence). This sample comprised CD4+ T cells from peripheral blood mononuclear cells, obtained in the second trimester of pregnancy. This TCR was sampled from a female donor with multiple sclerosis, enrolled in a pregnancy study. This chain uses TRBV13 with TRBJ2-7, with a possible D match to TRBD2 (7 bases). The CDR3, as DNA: TGTGCCAGCAGCTTAGGCCCAAGCAGGGGAGGACTAGTCGCCTACGAGCAGTACTTC. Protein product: CASSLGPSRGGLVAYEQYF. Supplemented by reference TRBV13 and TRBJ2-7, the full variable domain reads AAGVIQSPRHLIKEKRETATLKCYPIPRHDTVYWYQQGPGQDPQFLISFYEKMQSDKGSIPDRFSAQQFSDYHSELNMSSLELGDSALYFCASSLGPSRGGLVAYEQYFGPGTRLTVT.